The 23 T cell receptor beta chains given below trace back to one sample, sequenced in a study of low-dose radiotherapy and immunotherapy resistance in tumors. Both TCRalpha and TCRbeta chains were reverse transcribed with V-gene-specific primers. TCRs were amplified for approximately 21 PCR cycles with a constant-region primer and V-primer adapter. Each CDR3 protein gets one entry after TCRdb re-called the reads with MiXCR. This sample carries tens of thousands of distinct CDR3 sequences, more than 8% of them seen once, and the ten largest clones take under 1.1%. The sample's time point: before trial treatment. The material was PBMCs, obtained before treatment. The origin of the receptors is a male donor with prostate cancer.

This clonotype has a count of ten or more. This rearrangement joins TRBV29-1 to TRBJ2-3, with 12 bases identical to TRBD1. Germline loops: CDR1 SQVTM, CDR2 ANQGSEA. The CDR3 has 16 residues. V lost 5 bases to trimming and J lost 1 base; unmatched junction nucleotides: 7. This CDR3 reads CSVLRDRGPGTDTQYF. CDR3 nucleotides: TGCAGCGTTCTCCGGGACAGGGGGCCGGGCACAGATACGCAGTATTTT.

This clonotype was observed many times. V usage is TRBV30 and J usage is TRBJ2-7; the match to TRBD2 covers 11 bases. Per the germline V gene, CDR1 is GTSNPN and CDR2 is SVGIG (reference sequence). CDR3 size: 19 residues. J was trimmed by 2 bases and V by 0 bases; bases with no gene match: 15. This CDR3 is CAWSVQRGTSGVGPYEQYF. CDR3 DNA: TGTGCCTGGAGTGTACAAAGGGGGACTAGCGGAGTAGGTCCCTACGAGCAGTACTTC.

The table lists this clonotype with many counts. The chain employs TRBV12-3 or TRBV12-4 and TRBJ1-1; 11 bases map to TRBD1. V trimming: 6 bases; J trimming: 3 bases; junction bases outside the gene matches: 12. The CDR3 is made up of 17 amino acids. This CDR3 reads CASSQSPGTGGDTEAFF. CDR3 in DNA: TGTGCCAGCAGCCAGAGCCCCGGGACAGGGGGAGACACTGAAGCTTTCTTT.

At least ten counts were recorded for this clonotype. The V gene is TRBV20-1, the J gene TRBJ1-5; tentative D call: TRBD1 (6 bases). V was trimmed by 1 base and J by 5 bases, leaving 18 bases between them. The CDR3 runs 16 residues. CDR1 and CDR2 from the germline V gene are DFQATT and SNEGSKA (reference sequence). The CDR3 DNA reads TGCAGTGCTAGAGCAGGGGCTAAGGTGGATGATCAGCCCCAGCATTTT. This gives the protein CSARAGAKVDDQPQHF.

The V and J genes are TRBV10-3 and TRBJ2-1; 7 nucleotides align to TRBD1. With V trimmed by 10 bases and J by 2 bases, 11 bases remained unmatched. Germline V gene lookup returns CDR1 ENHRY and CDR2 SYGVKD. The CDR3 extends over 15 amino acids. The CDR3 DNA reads TGTGCCAGCAATACCCCGGGACAGCCCTACAATGAGCAGTTCTTC. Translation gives CASNTPGQPYNEQFF.

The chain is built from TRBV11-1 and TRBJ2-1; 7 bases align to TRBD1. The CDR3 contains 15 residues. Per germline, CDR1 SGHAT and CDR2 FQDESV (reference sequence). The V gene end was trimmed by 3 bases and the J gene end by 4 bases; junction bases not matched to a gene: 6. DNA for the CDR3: TGTGCCAGCAGCTTCGAGACAGGGAGTTACAATGAGCAGTTCTTC. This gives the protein CASSFETGSYNEQFF.

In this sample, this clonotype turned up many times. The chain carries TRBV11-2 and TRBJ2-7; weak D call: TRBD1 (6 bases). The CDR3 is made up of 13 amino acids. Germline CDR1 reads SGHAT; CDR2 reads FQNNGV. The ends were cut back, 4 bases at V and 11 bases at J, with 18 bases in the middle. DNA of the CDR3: TGTGCCAGCAGCTACCAACCTAGACAGGCAGAGTACTTC. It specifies CASSYQPRQAEYF.

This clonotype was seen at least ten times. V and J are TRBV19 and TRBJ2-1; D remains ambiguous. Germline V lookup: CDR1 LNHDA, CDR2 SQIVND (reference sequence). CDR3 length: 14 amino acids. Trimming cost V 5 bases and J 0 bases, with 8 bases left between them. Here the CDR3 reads CASSGRVSYNEQFF. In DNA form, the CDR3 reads TGTGCCAGTAGTGGCAGAGTCTCCTACAATGAGCAGTTCTTC.

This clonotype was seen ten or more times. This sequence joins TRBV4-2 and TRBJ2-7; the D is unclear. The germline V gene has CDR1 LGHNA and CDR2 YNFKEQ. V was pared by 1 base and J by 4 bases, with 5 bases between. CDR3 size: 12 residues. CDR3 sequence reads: CASSQGRYEQYF. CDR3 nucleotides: TGTGCCAGCAGCCAAGGGCGGTACGAGCAGTACTTC.

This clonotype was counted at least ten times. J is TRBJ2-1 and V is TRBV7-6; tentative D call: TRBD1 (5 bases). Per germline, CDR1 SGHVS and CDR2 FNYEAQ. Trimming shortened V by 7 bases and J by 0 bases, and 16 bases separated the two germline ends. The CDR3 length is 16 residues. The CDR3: CASKKGATSSYNEQFF. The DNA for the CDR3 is TGTGCCAGCAAAAAAGGGGCGACGAGCTCCTACAATGAGCAGTTCTTC.

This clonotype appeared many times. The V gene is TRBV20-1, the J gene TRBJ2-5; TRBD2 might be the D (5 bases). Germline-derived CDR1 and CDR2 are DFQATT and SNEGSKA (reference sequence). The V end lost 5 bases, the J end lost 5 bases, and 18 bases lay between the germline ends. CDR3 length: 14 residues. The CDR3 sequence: CSAPLGLDSETQYF. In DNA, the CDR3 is TGCAGTGCTCCACTCGGACTGGACTCGGAGACCCAGTACTTC.

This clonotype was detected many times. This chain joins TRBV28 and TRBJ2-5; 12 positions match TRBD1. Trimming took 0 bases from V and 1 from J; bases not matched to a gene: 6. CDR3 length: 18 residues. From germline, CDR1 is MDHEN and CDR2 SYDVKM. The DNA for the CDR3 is TGTGCCAGCAGTTTATGGGGACAGGGGGCATCCGTCCAAGAGACCCAGTACTTC. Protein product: CASSLWGQGASVQETQYF.

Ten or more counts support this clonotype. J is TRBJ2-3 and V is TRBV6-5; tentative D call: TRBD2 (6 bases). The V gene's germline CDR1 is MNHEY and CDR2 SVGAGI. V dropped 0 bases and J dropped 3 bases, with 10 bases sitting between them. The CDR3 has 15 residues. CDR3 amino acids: CASSYSPTSTDTQYF. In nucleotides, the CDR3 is TGTGCCAGCAGTTACTCCCCGACTAGTACAGATACGCAGTATTTT.

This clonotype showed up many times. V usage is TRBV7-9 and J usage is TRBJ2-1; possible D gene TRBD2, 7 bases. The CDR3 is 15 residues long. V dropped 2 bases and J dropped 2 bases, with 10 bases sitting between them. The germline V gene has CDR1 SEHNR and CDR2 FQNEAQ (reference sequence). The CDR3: CASSLRGAAYNEQFF. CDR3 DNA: TGTGCCAGCAGCTTACGGGGGGCCGCCTACAATGAGCAGTTCTTC. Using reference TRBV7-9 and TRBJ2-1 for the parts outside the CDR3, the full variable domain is DTGVSQNPRHKITKRGQNVTFRCDPISEHNRLYWYRQTLGQGPEFLTYFQNEAQLEKSRLLSDRFSAERPKGSFSTLEIQRTEQGDSAMYLCASSLRGAAYNEQFFGPGTRLTVL.

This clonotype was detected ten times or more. CDR3 protein: CSVAGTSDFDEQFF. CDR3 bases: TGCAGCGTTGCCGGGACTAGCGATTTCGATGAGCAGTTCTTC. J is TRBJ2-1 and V is TRBV29-1; 10 positions agree with TRBD2. The CDR3 length is 14 residues. The germline gives CDR1 SQVTM, CDR2 ANQGSEA. The J segment lost 8 bases and the V segment lost 4 bases, leaving 8 bases of the junction unmatched.

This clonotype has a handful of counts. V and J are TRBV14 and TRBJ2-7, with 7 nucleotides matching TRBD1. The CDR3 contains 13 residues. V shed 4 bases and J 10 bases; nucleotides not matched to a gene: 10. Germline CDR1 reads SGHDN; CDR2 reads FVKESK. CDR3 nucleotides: TGTGCCAGCAGCCCATCCGGGACAGCGAGCCAGTACTTC. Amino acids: CASSPSGTASQYF. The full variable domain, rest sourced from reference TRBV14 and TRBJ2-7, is EAGVTQFPSHSVIEKGQTVTLRCDPISGHDNLYWYRRVMGKEIKFLLHFVKESKQDESGMPNNRFLAERTGGTYSTLKVQPAELEDSGVYFCASSPSGTASQYFGPGTRLTVT.

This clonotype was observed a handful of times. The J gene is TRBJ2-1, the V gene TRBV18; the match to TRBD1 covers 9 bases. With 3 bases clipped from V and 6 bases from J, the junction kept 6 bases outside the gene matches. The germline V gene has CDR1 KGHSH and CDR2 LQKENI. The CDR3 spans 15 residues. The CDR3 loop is CASSPAQGAGNEQFF. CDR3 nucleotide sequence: TGTGCCAGCTCACCCGCACAGGGGGCAGGCAATGAGCAGTTCTTC.

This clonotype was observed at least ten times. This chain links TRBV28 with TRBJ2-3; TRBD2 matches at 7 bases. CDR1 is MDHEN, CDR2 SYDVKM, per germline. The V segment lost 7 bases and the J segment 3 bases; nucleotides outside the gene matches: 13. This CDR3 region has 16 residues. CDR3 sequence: CASKLGTTIGTDTQYF. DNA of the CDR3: TGTGCCAGCAAACTAGGGACTACCATTGGGACAGATACGCAGTATTTT.

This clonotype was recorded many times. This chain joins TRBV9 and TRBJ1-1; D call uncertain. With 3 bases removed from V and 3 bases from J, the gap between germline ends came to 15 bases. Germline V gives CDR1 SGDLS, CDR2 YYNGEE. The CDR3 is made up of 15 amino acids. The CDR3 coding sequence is TGTGCCAGCAGCGGGCAAATGGGAGGGTACACTGAAGCTTTCTTT. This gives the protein CASSGQMGGYTEAFF.

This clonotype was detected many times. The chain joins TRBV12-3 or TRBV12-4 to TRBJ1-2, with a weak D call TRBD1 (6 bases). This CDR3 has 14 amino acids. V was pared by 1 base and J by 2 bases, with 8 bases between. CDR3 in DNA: TGTGCCAGCAGTTTAGGAACAGGGAACTATGGCTACACCTTC. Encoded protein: CASSLGTGNYGYTF.

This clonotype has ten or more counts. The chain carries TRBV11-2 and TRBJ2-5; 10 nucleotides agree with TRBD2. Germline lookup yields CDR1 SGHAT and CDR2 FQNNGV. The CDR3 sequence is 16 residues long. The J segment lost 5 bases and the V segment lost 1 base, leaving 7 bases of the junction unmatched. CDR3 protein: CASSLGVLAGAETQYF. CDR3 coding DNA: TGTGCCAGCAGCTTAGGGGTGCTAGCGGGAGCGGAGACCCAGTACTTC.

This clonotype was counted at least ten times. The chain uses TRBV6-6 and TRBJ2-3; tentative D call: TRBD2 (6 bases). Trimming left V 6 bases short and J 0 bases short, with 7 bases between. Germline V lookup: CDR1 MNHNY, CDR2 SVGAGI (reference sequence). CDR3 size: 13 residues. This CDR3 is CASRRDSTDTQYF. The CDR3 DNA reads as TGTGCCAGCAGGCGGGACAGCACAGATACGCAGTATTTT.

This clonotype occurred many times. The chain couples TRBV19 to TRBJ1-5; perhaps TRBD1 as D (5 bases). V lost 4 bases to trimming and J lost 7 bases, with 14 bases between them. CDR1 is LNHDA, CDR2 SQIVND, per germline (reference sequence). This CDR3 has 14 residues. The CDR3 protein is CASSKGQGGQPQHF. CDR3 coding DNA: TGTGCCAGTAGTAAGGGGCAGGGAGGACAGCCCCAGCATTTT. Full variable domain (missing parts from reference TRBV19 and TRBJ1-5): DGGITQSPKYLFRKEGQNVTLSCEQNLNHDAMYWYRQDPGQGLRLIYYSQIVNDFQKGDIAEGYSVSREKKESFPLTVTSAQKNPTAFYLCASSKGQGGQPQHFGDGTRLSIL.